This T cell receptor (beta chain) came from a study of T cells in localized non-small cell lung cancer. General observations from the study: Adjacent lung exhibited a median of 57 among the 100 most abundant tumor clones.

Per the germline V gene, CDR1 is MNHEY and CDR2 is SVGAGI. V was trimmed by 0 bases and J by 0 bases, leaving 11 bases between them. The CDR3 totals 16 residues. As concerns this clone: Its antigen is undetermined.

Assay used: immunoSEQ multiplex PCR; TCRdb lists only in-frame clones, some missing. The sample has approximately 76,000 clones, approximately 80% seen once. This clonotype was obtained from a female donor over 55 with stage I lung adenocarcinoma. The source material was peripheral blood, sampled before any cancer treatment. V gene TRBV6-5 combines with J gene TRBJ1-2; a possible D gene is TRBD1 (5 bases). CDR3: CASSYSRRGANYGYTF. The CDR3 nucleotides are TGTGCCAGCAGTTACTCAAGGAGGGGTGCTAACTATGGCTACACCTTC.